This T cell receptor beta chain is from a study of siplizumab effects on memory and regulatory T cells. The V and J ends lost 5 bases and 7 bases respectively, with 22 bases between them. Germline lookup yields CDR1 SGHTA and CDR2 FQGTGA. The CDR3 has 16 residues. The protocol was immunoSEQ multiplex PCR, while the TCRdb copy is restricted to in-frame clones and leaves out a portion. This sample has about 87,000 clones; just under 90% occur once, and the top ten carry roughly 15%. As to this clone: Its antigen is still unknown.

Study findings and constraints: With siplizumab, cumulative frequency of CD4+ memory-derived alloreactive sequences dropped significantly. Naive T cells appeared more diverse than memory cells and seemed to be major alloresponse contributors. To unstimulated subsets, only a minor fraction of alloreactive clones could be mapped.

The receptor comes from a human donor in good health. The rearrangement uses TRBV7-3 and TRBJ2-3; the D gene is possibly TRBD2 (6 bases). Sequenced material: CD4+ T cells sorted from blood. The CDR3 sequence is CASSPGVGAGGNTQYF. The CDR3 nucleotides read TGTGCCAGCAGCCCCGGAGTAGGGGCGGGCGGGAATACGCAGTATTTT.